These 6 T cell receptor beta chains were all obtained from the same sample, sequenced in a study of shared clonotypes between healthy human individuals (TCRdb year 2020). The library was prepared using the immunoSEQ multiplex PCR assay. TCRdb obtained this table from immuneACCESS and retained in-frame rearrangements with V and J assigned. These tables miss some clones; where compared with another copy, unresolved V genes account for less than half of the shortfall, and the remainder is unexplained. In this sample the table shows some 240,000 clones, 65% of which occur a single time. Over 8.5% of the sample rests with the top ten. Sequences were obtained from memory CD4+ T cells sorted from blood. Per the publication, the cell subset or site label means: CD45RA-negative fraction. These receptor sequences come from a man under 40 in good health.

J is TRBJ2-2 and V is TRBV5-1, with D possibly matching TRBD1 (5 bases). The CDR3 is made up of 15 amino acids. Germline lookup yields CDR1 SGHRS and CDR2 YFSETQ. V dropped 5 bases and J dropped 1 base, with 12 bases sitting between them. The CDR3 spells CASSSGHMNTGELFF. DNA of the CDR3: TGCGCCAGCAGTTCAGGACACATGAACACCGGGGAGCTGTTTTTT.

The chain combines TRBV11-3 with TRBJ2-1; 9 nucleotides agree with TRBD2. With V trimmed by 1 base and J by 6 bases, 1 base remained unmatched. The germline V gene has CDR1 SGHNT and CDR2 YENEEA. The CDR3 extends over 14 amino acids. The CDR3 here is CASSLGGLANEQFF. The CDR3 coding sequence is TGTGCCAGCAGCTTAGGGGGACTAGCCAATGAGCAGTTCTTC.

V gene TRBV10-1 combines with J gene TRBJ2-1; D not certain. V was trimmed by 4 bases and J by 3 bases, leaving 13 bases between them. Germline lookup yields CDR1 WNHNN and CDR2 SYGVQD (reference sequence). The CDR3 is 15 amino acids. CDR3 DNA: TGCGCCAGCAGTGCCTCACCGGCCGACTACAATGAGCAGTTCTTC. Amino acid sequence: CASSASPADYNEQFF.

In this sample, this clone turned up once. The rearrangement links TRBV6-1 to TRBJ2-6; 7 bases match TRBD1. This CDR3 comprises 15 residues. The germline V gene encodes CDR1 MNHNS and CDR2 SASEGT. The trim removed 5 bases at V and 1 base at J, leaving 2 bases unmatched. In DNA, the CDR3 is TGTGCCAGCAGTACAGGGGCATCTGGGGCCAACGTCCTGACTTTC. It translates to CASSTGASGANVLTF.

This chain links TRBV6-1 with TRBJ1-5; D may be TRBD1 (6 bases). V lost 6 bases and J lost 4, with 13 bases in between. This CDR3 is 14 amino acids long. The germline V gene has CDR1 MNHNS and CDR2 SASEGT. CDR3 DNA: TGTGCCAGCAGAGAGGGAACAGGGAATCAGCCCCAGCATTTT. The encoded protein is CASREGTGNQPQHF.

The CDR3 DNA reads as TGTGCCAGCAGCCCTACGGGACTAGCGGGAGGCGGTGAGCAGTTCTTC. The encoded protein is CASSPTGLAGGGEQFF. The chain carries TRBV7-9 and TRBJ2-1; 15 bases match TRBD2. CDR1 and CDR2 (germline): SEHNR, FQNEAQ (reference sequence). J was trimmed by 9 bases and V by 5 bases; bases with no gene match: 8. The CDR3 runs 16 residues.